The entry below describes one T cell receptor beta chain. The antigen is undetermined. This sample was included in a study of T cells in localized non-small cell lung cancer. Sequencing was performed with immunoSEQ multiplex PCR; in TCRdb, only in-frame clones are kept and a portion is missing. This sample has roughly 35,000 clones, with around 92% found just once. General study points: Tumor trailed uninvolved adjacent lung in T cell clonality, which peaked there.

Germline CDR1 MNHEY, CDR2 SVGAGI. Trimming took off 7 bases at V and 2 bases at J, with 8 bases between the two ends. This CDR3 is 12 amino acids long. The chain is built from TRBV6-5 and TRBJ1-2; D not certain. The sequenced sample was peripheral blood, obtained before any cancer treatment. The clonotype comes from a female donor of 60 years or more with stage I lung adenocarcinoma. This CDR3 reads CASTQINYGYTF. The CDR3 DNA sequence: TGTGCCAGCACCCAGATAAACTATGGCTACACCTTC.